These T cell receptor beta chains were read from a single sample in a study of T cell responses to AZD1222 COVID-19 vaccine. Some clones are missing from TCRdb's copy, which holds only in-frame ones; the method was immunoSEQ multiplex PCR. The table shows 75,000 to 100,000 clones, with 88% occurring only once. Sample: peripheral blood, taken on day 0 of AZD1222 vaccination. These receptors were taken from an adult in good health. CDR3s leave out the opening cysteine and the closing phenylalanine or tryptophan. The order of the fields is clone size, J gene, V gene, CDR3 protein. Clone size is shown for a subset of rows, as once, few, many or a class of expanded clone.

abundance: -
j_gene: TRBJ1-1
v_gene: TRBV19
CDR3aa: ASSMGQPMNTEAF

abundance: -
j_gene: TRBJ2-7
v_gene: TRBV7-9
CDR3aa: ASSFASGTSSEQY

abundance: -
j_gene: TRBJ2-3
v_gene: TRBV3-1/TRBV3-2
CDR3aa: ASSQDGLAGADTQY

abundance: -
j_gene: TRBJ2-1
v_gene: TRBV5-1
CDR3aa: ASSSGRFGVDEQF

abundance: -
j_gene: TRBJ2-2
v_gene: TRBV5-4
CDR3aa: ASSLELRLTGELF

abundance: few
j_gene: TRBJ1-4
v_gene: TRBV7-9
CDR3aa: ASSLVGDNEKLF

abundance: -
j_gene: TRBJ2-1
v_gene: TRBV19
CDR3aa: ASSIDQVPGRNEQF

abundance: few
j_gene: TRBJ1-5
v_gene: TRBV3-1/TRBV3-2
CDR3aa: ASSQDSWVPGGPQH

abundance: -
j_gene: TRBJ2-1
v_gene: TRBV6-2/TRBV6-3
CDR3aa: ASSYSFGLLQF

abundance: -
j_gene: TRBJ2-2
v_gene: TRBV6-5
CDR3aa: ASRPGGEAGELF

abundance: -
j_gene: TRBJ2-1
v_gene: TRBV15
CDR3aa: ATSRGGRGRGNEQF

abundance: medium-sized
j_gene: TRBJ2-7
v_gene: TRBV2
CDR3aa: ASSFRLNYEQY

abundance: -
j_gene: TRBJ2-5
v_gene: TRBV3-1/TRBV3-2
CDR3aa: ASSQDPLTSGSGETQY

abundance: -
j_gene: TRBJ1-4
v_gene: TRBV7-6
CDR3aa: ASSFSDKSNEKLF

abundance: -
j_gene: TRBJ2-1
v_gene: TRBV6-2/TRBV6-3
CDR3aa: ASSYSYEQF

abundance: -
j_gene: TRBJ2-3
v_gene: TRBV11-2
CDR3aa: ASSLGSGSFTDTQY

abundance: -
j_gene: TRBJ2-7
v_gene: TRBV27
CDR3aa: ASSLLQGIGYEQY

abundance: -
j_gene: TRBJ2-1
v_gene: TRBV27
CDR3aa: ASSPPPRTSGSREQF

abundance: -
j_gene: TRBJ2-1
v_gene: TRBV19
CDR3aa: ASRTDRSSYNEQF

abundance: -
j_gene: TRBJ2-3
v_gene: TRBV15
CDR3aa: ATSRAPRRTGYTDTQY

abundance: -
j_gene: TRBJ2-6
v_gene: TRBV2
CDR3aa: ASTGGGAISGANVLT

abundance: -
j_gene: TRBJ2-5
v_gene: TRBV5-1
CDR3aa: ASSPVSSRGLETQY

abundance: -
j_gene: TRBJ1-2
v_gene: TRBV7-2
CDR3aa: ASSLAGFRGNYGYT

abundance: many
j_gene: TRBJ2-1
v_gene: TRBV12-3/TRBV12-4
CDR3aa: ASRHLNEQF

abundance: -
j_gene: TRBJ1-3
v_gene: TRBV5-1
CDR3aa: ASSFGQEGNTIY

abundance: few
j_gene: TRBJ2-5
v_gene: TRBV28
CDR3aa: ASRHGLLSGETQY

abundance: -
j_gene: TRBJ2-2
v_gene: TRBV9
CDR3aa: ASSVAGANTGELF

abundance: once
j_gene: TRBJ1-2
v_gene: TRBV19
CDR3aa: ASRRGQGVQGYT

abundance: -
j_gene: TRBJ2-7
v_gene: TRBV27
CDR3aa: ASSTPDRYEQY